A single sample gave rise to the 8 T cell receptor beta chains below, sequenced in a study of CD8 T cells in Susac syndrome. After extraction with the RNeasy kit, about 0.45 to 1 ug of the RNA was reverse transcribed using random hexamers. Using its own MiXCR run on the immunoSEQ multiplex PCR reads, TCRdb lists one record per CDR3 protein. The sample holds roughly 130,000 distinct CDR3 sequences, around 96% seen once. What was sequenced was CD4+ T cells from PBMCs. These receptors were collected from a human donor with multiple sclerosis.

V and J are TRBV28 and TRBJ2-5, with 8 bases that match TRBD2. The V and J ends lost 9 bases and 5 bases, in that order; junction bases with no gene match: 8. Germline V gene lookup returns CDR1 MDHEN and CDR2 SYDVKM. This CDR3 has 13 amino acids. The chain's CDR3 is CASIRGGRETQYF. CDR3 coding DNA: TGTGCCAGTATCCGGGGGGGCAGGGAGACCCAGTACTTC.

The chain employs TRBV6-5 and TRBJ2-3, with TRBD2 as a possible D gene (6 bases). V lost 7 bases to trimming and J lost 13 bases, with 27 bases between them. Germline loops: CDR1 MNHEY, CDR2 SVGAGI. This CDR3 has 15 residues. The CDR3 coding sequence is TGTGCCAGCACCGATACTCCCCCGGGGGTCGGGAACGAGTATTTT. Its translation is CASTDTPPGVGNEYF.

V usage is TRBV14 and J usage is TRBJ2-5, with 9 bases matching TRBD2. Germline CDR1 reads SGHDN; CDR2 reads FVKESK. With 0 bases clipped from V and 4 bases from J, the junction kept 15 bases outside the gene matches. The CDR3 runs to 19 residues. The CDR3 sequence is CASSQDFLQRGVQGETQYF. CDR3 nucleotides: TGTGCCAGCAGCCAAGATTTCCTCCAGCGGGGGGTCCAGGGAGAGACCCAGTACTTC.

This clonotype was recorded only once. The genes are TRBV25-1 and TRBJ1-1; 10 bases map to TRBD1. The length of the CDR3 is 13 residues. The germline CDR1 and CDR2 sequences are MGHDK and SYGVNS. Losses at the gene ends were 6 bases for V and 4 bases for J; bases not matched to a gene: 2. CDR3: CASRGQGVTEAFF. The DNA for the CDR3 is TGTGCCAGCAGAGGACAGGGGGTCACTGAAGCTTTCTTT. Using reference TRBV25-1 and TRBJ1-1 for the parts outside the CDR3, the full variable domain is EADIYQTPRYLVIGTGKKITLECSQTMGHDKMYWYQQDPGMELHLIHYSYGVNSTEKGDLSSESTVSRIRTEHFPLTLESARPSHTSQYLCASRGQGVTEAFFGQGTRLTVV.

The chain has TRBV3-1 and TRBJ2-1; possibly TRBD2 for D (5 bases). CDR3 length: 14 residues. Trimming shortened V by 1 base and J by 4 bases, and 8 bases separated the two germline ends. Per the germline V gene, CDR1 is LGHDT and CDR2 is YNNKEL (reference sequence). CDR3 amino acids: CASSQVGRYNEQFF. The DNA of the CDR3 is TGTGCCAGCAGCCAAGTGGGGAGATACAATGAGCAGTTCTTC.

V is TRBV12-3 or TRBV12-4 and J is TRBJ2-7, with D tentatively TRBD2 (6 bases). The CDR3 runs 14 residues. V lost 6 bases and J 7 bases, leaving 19 bases between the germline ends. In DNA, the CDR3 is TGTGCCAGCAGCCCAACCGGGACTTGGGGTGAGCAGTACTTC. This sequence encodes CASSPTGTWGEQYF.

The V call is TRBV11-1, the J call TRBJ2-7; no clear D. Germline V gives CDR1 SGHAT, CDR2 FQDESV (reference sequence). The CDR3 is made up of 10 amino acids. V was trimmed by 8 bases and J by 2 bases, leaving 4 bases between them. The CDR3 nucleotides read TGTGCCAGCGCGGCCTACGAGCAGTACTTC. This translates into CASAAYEQYF.

The chain has TRBV28 and TRBJ2-7, with 8 bases aligning to TRBD1. This CDR3 is 15 amino acids long. Germline V gene data show CDR1 as MDHEN and CDR2 as SYDVKM. The V and J ends lost 4 bases and 3 bases, in that order; junction bases with no gene match: 8. CDR3 coding DNA: TGTGCCAGCAGTTCCCCCGGGACAGGAGTCTACGAGCAGTACTTC. Translated, it gives CASSSPGTGVYEQYF.